A single sample gave rise to the 22 T cell receptor beta chains below, sequenced in a study of shared clonotypes between healthy human individuals (TCRdb year 2020). The library was prepared using the immunoSEQ multiplex PCR assay. In its TCRdb copy, this immuneACCESS table keeps in-frame sequences only and misses some clones. Where compared with another copy, unresolved V genes explain less than half of these, and the others have no known cause. This sample comprises hundreds of thousands of clones, around 96% of them detected only once. 0.095% to 0.13% of the sample is taken by the ten largest. CD8 naive samples consisted of CD45RO-negative cells that were positively selected for CCR7, yielding a CD45RA+CCR7+ population without TemRA cells. The sequenced material came from naive CD8+ T cells sorted from blood. The sample's cell subset or site, from its label and the paper: CD45RA+CCR7+. Receptors originate from a woman aged 25 to 39 in good health.

The CDR3 loop reads CASSVGGDRSPLHF. CDR3 coding DNA: TGTGCCAGCAGCGTAGGCGGGGATCGCTCACCCCTCCACTTT. The J gene is TRBJ1-6, the V gene TRBV9; no definite D call. This CDR3 comprises 14 residues. With 0 bases removed from V and 10 bases from J, the gap between germline ends came to 11 bases. CDR1 and CDR2 from the germline V gene are SGDLS and YYNGEE.

The V call is TRBV7-9, the J call TRBJ2-7; D unclear. CDR1 SEHNR and CDR2 FQNEAQ come from the germline V gene (reference sequence). The CDR3 runs to 16 residues. Trimming shortened V by 5 bases and J by 2 bases, and 19 bases separated the two germline ends. In nucleotides, the CDR3 is TGTGCCAGCAGCCGCATTAGGGCGGAGAACCCCTACGAGCAGTACTTC. Translating gives CASSRIRAENPYEQYF.

V and J are TRBV19 and TRBJ1-5; D remains ambiguous. The CDR3 extends over 12 amino acids. Germline CDR1 and CDR2: LNHDA and SQIVND (reference sequence). V was shortened by 9 bases and J by 4 bases, with 10 bases between the two germline ends. The CDR3 loop is CASRRANQPQHF. For the CDR3, the DNA is TGTGCCAGCCGAAGGGCAAATCAGCCCCAGCATTTT.

Turning to this clone: This CDR3 is also generated by other DNA sequences in the sample. The V gene is TRBV7-9, the J gene TRBJ1-1; D is unclear. The CDR3 sequence is 10 residues long. Trimming cost V 5 bases and J 7 bases, with 5 bases left between them. CDR1 SEHNR and CDR2 FQNEAQ come from the germline V gene (reference sequence). Here the CDR3 DNA reads TGTGCCAGCAGCCAAGTTGAAGCTTTCTTT. Translation: CASSQVEAFF.

The gene calls are TRBV30 and TRBJ1-5; TRBD1 matches 8 bases. The CDR3 length is 14 residues. Unmatched junction bases numbered 3, after V lost 2 bases and J lost 3 bases. From germline, CDR1 is GTSNPN and CDR2 SVGIG (reference sequence). This CDR3 reads CAWSPGQDNQPQHF. CDR3 coding DNA: TGTGCCTGGAGTCCGGGACAGGACAATCAGCCCCAGCATTTT.

A single count supports this clone. The gene calls are TRBV6-6 and TRBJ2-3; 7 bases align to TRBD1. This CDR3 region has 16 residues. Germline trimming cut 0 bases from V and 3 bases from J; bases unmatched to any gene: 6. Germline values: CDR1 MNHNY, CDR2 SVGAGI (reference sequence). CDR3 sequence: CASSYSKGALTDTQYF. The CDR3 bases are TGTGCCAGCAGTTACTCAAAGGGGGCGTTGACAGATACGCAGTATTTT.

The rearrangement uses TRBV6-1 and TRBJ2-1, with TRBD2 matching 7 bases. This CDR3 is 15 amino acids long. Losses at the gene ends were 2 bases for V and 6 bases for J; bases not matched to a gene: 7. CDR1 and CDR2 (germline): MNHNS, SASEGT. In DNA, the CDR3 is TGTGCCAGCAGTGAATGGGGGGGGGAATTCAATGAGCAGTTCTTC. Residues: CASSEWGGEFNEQFF.

The rearrangement links TRBV29-1 to TRBJ2-5; D remains unclear. Trimming shortened V by 7 bases and J by 4 bases, and 19 bases separated the two germline ends. CDR1 SQVTM and CDR2 ANQGSEA come from the germline V gene. The CDR3 has 14 amino acids. The CDR3 nucleotides read TGCAGCGCCACAACGACCCTGTCCGGAGAGACCCAGTACTTC. As protein: CSATTTLSGETQYF.

V usage is TRBV19 and J usage is TRBJ1-4; tentative D call: TRBD1 (6 bases). Trimming removed 5 bases at V and 4 bases at J, with 20 bases between. The V gene's germline CDR1 is LNHDA and CDR2 SQIVND (reference sequence). The CDR3 runs to 17 residues. As DNA, the CDR3 is TGTGCCAGTAGTGACTCCGGAAGGACAGTTTTTAATGAAAAACTGTTTTTT. This encodes CASSDSGRTVFNEKLFF.

The gene calls are TRBV6-6 and TRBJ2-5; possible D gene TRBD2, 6 bases. TRBJ2-7 matches the DNA end more closely, so the J call is doubtful. The germline V gene has CDR1 MNHNY and CDR2 SVGAGI (reference sequence). The CDR3 is 13 amino acids. The CDR3 here is CASLSGPGYEQYF. The CDR3 region has the DNA TGTGCCAGTTTAAGCGGGCCCGGGTACGAGCAGTACTTC.

V usage is TRBV4-1 and J usage is TRBJ1-1; 8 nucleotides match TRBD1. The V gene's germline CDR1 is MGHRA and CDR2 YSYEKL. J lost 6 bases, V lost 3 bases, and 9 bases had no gene match. The length of the CDR3 is 15 residues. CDR3: CASSQETGVVAEAFF. CDR3 nucleotides: TGCGCCAGCAGCCAGGAGACAGGGGTGGTAGCTGAAGCTTTCTTT.

This clone was seen a single time. The V and J genes are TRBV16 and TRBJ1-3; 7 bases map to TRBD1. The trim removed 3 bases at V and 8 bases at J, leaving 13 bases unmatched. This CDR3 region has 16 residues. CDR1 and CDR2 from the germline V gene are KGHSY and FQNENV. The CDR3 sequence is CASSQSADRDGDTIYF. CDR3 sequence (DNA): TGTGCCAGCAGCCAGTCGGCAGACAGGGATGGCGACACCATATATTTT.

As concerns this clone: At one end, the junction sequence differs from germline, possibly due to a read error. This chain connects TRBV5-8 to TRBJ2-7, with unresolved D. Germline CDR1 and CDR2: SGHTS and YDEGEE. The CDR3 runs to 12 residues. The CDR3 sequence is CASSFHADLRDF. Here the CDR3 DNA reads TGTGCCAGCAGCTTCCACGCTGACCTAAGGGACTTC. Together with reference TRBV5-8 and TRBJ2-7, the CDR3 gives the full variable domain: EAGVTQSPTHLIKTRGQQATLRCSPISGHTSVYWYQQALGLGLQFLLWYDEGEERNRGNFPPRFSGRQFPNYSSELNVNALELEDSALYLCASSFHADLRDFGPGTRLTVT.

The rearrangement joins TRBV7-9 to TRBJ2-5; D could derive from TRBD1 or TRBD2 (5 bases each). In germline, CDR1 is SEHNR, CDR2 FQNEAQ (reference sequence). The CDR3 is made up of 16 amino acids. V was cut by 5 bases and J by 0 bases, with 16 bases left in between. The CDR3 coding sequence is TGTGCCAGCAGCAGCCTCAGGGACGGTTACCAAGAGACCCAGTACTTC. Translated, it gives CASSSLRDGYQETQYF.

The CDR3 DNA reads TGTGCCAGCAGCCAGGAGTGGGGATCAGAGACCCAGTACTTC. Encoded protein: CASSQEWGSETQYF. The chain links TRBV5-4 to TRBJ2-5, with D uncertain. Deletions cut 4 bases from V and 4 bases from J, with 14 bases between. The CDR3 loop spans 14 amino acids. Germline V CDR1 and CDR2: SGHNT, YYREEE (reference sequence).

The J gene is TRBJ1-5, the V gene TRBV4-1; 8 positions agree with TRBD1. CDR1 and CDR2 (germline): MGHRA, YSYEKL. The CDR3 is 15 residues long. V lost 2 bases and J lost 6; bases outside the gene matches: 6. The CDR3 is CASSQPDRGGQPQHF. The CDR3 DNA reads TGCGCCAGCAGCCAACCAGACAGGGGTGGTCAGCCCCAGCATTTT.

This chain connects TRBV11-2 to TRBJ1-1; TRBD1 is a possible D gene (5 bases). Per germline, CDR1 SGHAT and CDR2 FQNNGV. The CDR3 is 17 amino acids. V dropped 0 bases and J dropped 7 bases, with 21 bases sitting between them. The CDR3 is CASSLDLWGEHPVEAFF. In DNA, the CDR3 is TGTGCCAGCAGCTTAGATCTTTGGGGGGAACACCCGGTTGAAGCTTTCTTT.

This clone showed up just once. The rearrangement joins TRBV5-1 to TRBJ2-2; D is unresolved. The CDR3 extends over 12 amino acids. Germline loops: CDR1 SGHRS, CDR2 YFSETQ. V shed 4 bases and J shed 9 bases, with 10 bases lying between them. The DNA for the CDR3 is TGCGCCAGCAGCCGGTGGGGTCGGGAGCTGTTTTTT. This gives the protein CASSRWGRELFF.

In this sample, this clone turned up once. The V call is TRBV19, the J call TRBJ1-6, with D unresolved. The CDR3 loop spans 14 amino acids. The germline V and J ends were trimmed by 6 bases and 10 bases, with 16 bases remaining between them. Germline values: CDR1 LNHDA, CDR2 SQIVND (reference sequence). The DNA of the CDR3 is TGTGCCAGTAGGAACAGAGCGGTAGTATCACCCCTCCACTTT. Protein sequence: CASRNRAVVSPLHF.

The chain combines TRBV7-6 with TRBJ2-3; D is unclear. CDR3 length: 14 amino acids. Deletions cut 3 bases from V and 6 bases from J, with 13 bases between. The germline gives CDR1 SGHVS, CDR2 FNYEAQ. The CDR3 DNA follows: TGTGCCAGCAGCTTTGGATCCGGATGGGATACGCAGTATTTT. This translates into CASSFGSGWDTQYF. The whole variable domain, filled in from reference TRBV7-6 and TRBJ2-3, reads GAGVSQSPRYKVTKRGQDVALRCDPISGHVSLYWYRQALGQGPEFLTYFNYEAQQDKSGLPNDRFSAERPEGSISTLTIQRTEQRDSAMYRCASSFGSGWDTQYFGPGTRLTVL.

The gene calls are TRBV7-2 and TRBJ2-7; the match to TRBD2 covers 7 bases. The CDR3 is 15 residues long. V was clipped by 1 base and J by 5 bases; unmatched bases: 8. Germline V gene data show CDR1 as SGHTA and CDR2 as FQGNSA. The CDR3 is CASSLVAGASNEQYF. The CDR3 bases are TGTGCCAGCAGCTTAGTGGCGGGAGCAAGTAACGAGCAGTACTTC.

The chain is built from TRBV4-1 and TRBJ2-7; no clear D. Trimming shortened V by 1 base and J by 7 bases, and 14 bases separated the two germline ends. CDR3 length: 14 residues. Germline lookup yields CDR1 MGHRA and CDR2 YSYEKL. Written as DNA, the CDR3 is TGCGCCAGCAGCCAAGGCGGAGTCGCTTGGGAGCAGTACTTC. Amino acids: CASSQGGVAWEQYF.